These 3 T cell receptor beta chains came from one sample sequenced in a study of cytotoxic CD8 clonotypes in ibrutinib-treated CLL. Profiled with immunoSEQ multiplex PCR; TCRdb holds only in-frame clones, not every one. The sample consists of some 200,000 clones, just under 80% of them appearing once. The material was PBMCs, obtained after 12 months of ibrutinib treatment. These receptors were taken from a human donor with chronic lymphocytic leukemia.

V usage is TRBV5-1 and J usage is TRBJ2-7, with 8 bases identical to TRBD1. The V segment lost 3 bases and the J segment 5 bases; nucleotides outside the gene matches: 4. The CDR3 covers 13 residues. Germline CDR1 SGHRS, CDR2 YFSETQ. For the CDR3, the DNA is TGCGCCAGCAGCTCCAGCAGGGGGCACGAGCAGTACTTC. Protein product: CASSSSRGHEQYF.

The V gene is TRBV6-1, the J gene TRBJ1-2, with 9 bases lining up with TRBD1. CDR3 length equals 17 residues. The junction had 13 bases not matched to a gene; V was cut back by 2 bases and J by 6 bases. Germline V gene sequence: CDR1 MNHNS, CDR2 SASEGT. CDR3 nucleotide sequence: TGTGCCAGCAGTGAAAGAGCCCAACCGGGACAGGGAGATGGCTACACCTTC. Encoded protein: CASSERAQPGQGDGYTF.

The CDR3 reads CASSQQGTPSDTQYF. The CDR3 DNA reads TGTGCCAGCAGCCAACAAGGGACGCCGTCGGATACGCAGTATTTT. The chain has TRBV2 and TRBJ2-3, with D tentatively TRBD1 or TRBD2 (5 bases each). Germline lookup yields CDR1 SNHLY and CDR2 FYNNEI. V was shortened by 6 bases and J by 6 bases, with 19 bases between the two germline ends. This CDR3 has 15 amino acids.